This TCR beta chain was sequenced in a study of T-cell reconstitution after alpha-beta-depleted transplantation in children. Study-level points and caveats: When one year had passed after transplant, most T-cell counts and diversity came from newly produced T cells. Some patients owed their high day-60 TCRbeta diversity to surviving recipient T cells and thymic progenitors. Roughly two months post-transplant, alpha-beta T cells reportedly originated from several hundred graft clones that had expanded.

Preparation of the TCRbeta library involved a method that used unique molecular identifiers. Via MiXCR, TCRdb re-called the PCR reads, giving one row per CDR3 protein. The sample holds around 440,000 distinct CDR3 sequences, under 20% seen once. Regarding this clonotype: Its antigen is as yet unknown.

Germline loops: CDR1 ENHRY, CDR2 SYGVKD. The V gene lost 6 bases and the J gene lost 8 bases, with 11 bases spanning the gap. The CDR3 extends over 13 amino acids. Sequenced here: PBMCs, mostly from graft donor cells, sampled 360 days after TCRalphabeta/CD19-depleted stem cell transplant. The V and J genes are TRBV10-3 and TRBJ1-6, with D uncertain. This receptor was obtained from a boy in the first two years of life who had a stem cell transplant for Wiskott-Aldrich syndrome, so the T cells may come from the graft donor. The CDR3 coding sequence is TGTGCCATCAGGCAGGCCTACGATTCACCCCTCCACTTT. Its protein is CAIRQAYDSPLHF.